This TCR beta chain was sequenced for a study of Ad26.COV2.S vaccination and SARS-CoV-2 variants. Overall study context: Donor was in the COV1001 Ad26.COV2.S trial arm. Regarding the study as a whole: Spike-specific TCR breadth was greater after Ad26.COV2.S than placebo. Non-spike TCR breadth showed similarity between vaccine and placebo recipients.

Treatment here: some 20 received Ad26.COV2.S at low or high dose, single or two shots; a few received placebo; per-sample allocation not given. Sampling was done on day 63 after the first vaccine or placebo injection. The vaccine antigen was prefusion-stabilized Wuhan SARS-CoV-2 spike. TCRdb's copy holds only in-frame clones and misses some; the assay was immunoSEQ multiplex PCR. The table shows around 450,000 clones, with 85% to 90% occurring only once. Details on this clone: Its antigen is currently unknown.

V dropped 3 bases and J dropped 5 bases, with 8 bases sitting between them. Looked up from germline, CDR1 is KGHSH and CDR2 is LQKENI. The CDR3 contains 13 residues. Sequencing used peripheral blood, obtained in a trial of Ad26.COV2.S vaccine versus placebo. This receptor was identified in a person between 18 and 60 years old who received the Ad26.COV2.S COVID-19 vaccine or a placebo. The chain is built from TRBV18 and TRBJ1-5; possibly TRBD1 for D (6 bases). The CDR3 DNA reads TGTGCCAGCTCACCGGGGGGCCATCAGCCCCAGCATTTT. Its translation: CASSPGGHQPQHF.